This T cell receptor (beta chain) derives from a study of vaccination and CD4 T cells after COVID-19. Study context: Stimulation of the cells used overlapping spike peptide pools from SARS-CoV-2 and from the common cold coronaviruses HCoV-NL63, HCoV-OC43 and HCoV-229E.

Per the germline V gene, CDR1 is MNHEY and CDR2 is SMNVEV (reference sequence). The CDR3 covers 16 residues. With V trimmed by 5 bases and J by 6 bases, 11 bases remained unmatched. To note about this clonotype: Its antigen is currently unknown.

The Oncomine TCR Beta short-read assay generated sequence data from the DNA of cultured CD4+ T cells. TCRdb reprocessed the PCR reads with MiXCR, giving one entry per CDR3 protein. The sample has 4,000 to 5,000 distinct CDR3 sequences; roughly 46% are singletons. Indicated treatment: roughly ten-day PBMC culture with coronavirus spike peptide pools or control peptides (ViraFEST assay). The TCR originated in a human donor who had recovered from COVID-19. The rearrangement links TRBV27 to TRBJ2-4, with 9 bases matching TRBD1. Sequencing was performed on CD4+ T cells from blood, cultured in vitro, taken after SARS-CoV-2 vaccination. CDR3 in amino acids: CASSPGQGRLRNIQYF. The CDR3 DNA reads TGTGCCAGCAGTCCAGGACAGGGGCGGCTGAGAAACATTCAGTACTTC.